This T cell receptor (beta chain) was sequenced in a study of cytomegalovirus exposure and HLA in healthy donors. About the study: Unique TCRs numbering some 93 million, obtained from HLA-typed donors, made up an early data release.

CDR3 length: 14 residues. The V end was cut by 11 bases, the J end by 0 bases, with 13 bases between. Germline V gene lookup returns CDR1 SEHNR and CDR2 FQNEAQ (reference sequence). As regards this clone: Its antigen remains unknown.

The PCR employed 60 Vbeta primers together with 13 Jbeta primers. Authors' data handling: In a later analysis, around 10 million of some 80 million unique beta chains occurred in at least two donors. Clones were sequenced by immunoSEQ multiplex PCR, and TCRdb holds only the in-frame ones, with some missing. V and J calls and clone size are copied from that table; D and trimming were computed from the DNA. The table for this sample gives 150,000 to 200,000 clones. Study-wide points: Several V segments, TRBV6-2 and TRBV6-3 among them, could not be told apart and were dropped.

Material: PBMCs. The chain links TRBV7-9 to TRBJ2-2; unclear D gene. The sequence was obtained from a man aged 25-40 years in good health and CMV-seronegative. The DNA for the CDR3 is TGTGCCGCAGGTCGAGAATCGAACACCGGGGAGCTGTTTTTT. Amino acids: CAAGRESNTGELFF.